This T cell receptor (beta chain) was captured by sequencing in a study of blood T cell repertoires in COVID-19. The data were produced by immunoSEQ multiplex PCR, yet TCRdb's version contains in-frame clones alone and is incomplete. This table holds under 350,000 clones, 80% to 90% found once. The clonotype comes from a middle-aged woman with acute COVID-19. Sequencing was carried out using PBMCs or T cells enriched from blood (not recorded which).

The CDR3 sequence is CASSYFAGGSEQFF. CDR3 sequence (DNA): TGTGCCAGCAGTTACTTTGCGGGAGGCTCCGAGCAGTTCTTC. The rearrangement joins TRBV6-2 or TRBV6-3 to TRBJ2-1, with 8 bases that match TRBD2. The CDR3 runs to 14 residues. The germline gives CDR1 MNHEY, CDR2 SVGEGT. J gave up 10 bases and V 1 base, and 6 bases lay outside the gene matches.